This TCR beta chain was captured in a study of blood T cell repertoires in COVID-19. Study-wide context: COVID-19 samples from acute and convalescent phases originated in the United States, Italy and Spain. PBMCs, B-cell-depleted T cells, or T cells were the source of the cDNA or gDNA that made up the material.

J lost 0 bases, V lost 8 bases, and 11 bases had no gene match. This CDR3 contains 17 residues. Germline V gives CDR1 LNHDA, CDR2 SQIVND (reference sequence). As originally analysed: Scientists estimated how many nucleated cells there were by amplifying reference gene primers. The method was immunoSEQ multiplex PCR; TCRdb's version includes in-frame clones alone and lacks a portion of them. V, J and clone size were drawn from that table, and D and trimming were deduced from the DNA. The table records roughly 100,000 clones, about four fifths of them present only once. The rearrangement links TRBV19 to TRBJ1-1; 11 nucleotides match TRBD1. This receptor was taken from a woman aged 70-85 years with acute or convalescent COVID-19. The sample was peripheral blood. Here the CDR3 reads CASSPGTGGGMNTEAFF. The CDR3 DNA reads as TGTGCCAGTTCCCCCGGGACAGGGGGGGGGATGAACACTGAAGCTTTCTTT.